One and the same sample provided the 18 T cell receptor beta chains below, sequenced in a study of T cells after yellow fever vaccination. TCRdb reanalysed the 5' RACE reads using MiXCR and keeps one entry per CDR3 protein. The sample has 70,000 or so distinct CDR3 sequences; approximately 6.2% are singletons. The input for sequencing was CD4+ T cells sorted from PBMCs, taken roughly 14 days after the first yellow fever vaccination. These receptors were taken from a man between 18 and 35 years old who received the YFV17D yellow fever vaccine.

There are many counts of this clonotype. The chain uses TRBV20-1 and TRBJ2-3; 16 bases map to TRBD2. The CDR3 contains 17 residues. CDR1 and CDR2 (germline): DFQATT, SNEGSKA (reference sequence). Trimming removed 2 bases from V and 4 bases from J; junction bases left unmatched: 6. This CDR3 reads CSARTPGLAGGPDTQYF. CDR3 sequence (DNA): TGCAGTGCTAGAACCCCGGGACTAGCGGGGGGGCCAGATACGCAGTATTTT.

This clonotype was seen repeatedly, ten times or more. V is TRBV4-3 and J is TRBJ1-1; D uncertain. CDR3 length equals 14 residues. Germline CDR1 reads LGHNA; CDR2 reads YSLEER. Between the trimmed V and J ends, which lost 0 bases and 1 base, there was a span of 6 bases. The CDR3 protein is CASSQEWRNTEAFF. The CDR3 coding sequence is TGCGCCAGCAGCCAAGAATGGCGGAACACTGAAGCTTTCTTT.

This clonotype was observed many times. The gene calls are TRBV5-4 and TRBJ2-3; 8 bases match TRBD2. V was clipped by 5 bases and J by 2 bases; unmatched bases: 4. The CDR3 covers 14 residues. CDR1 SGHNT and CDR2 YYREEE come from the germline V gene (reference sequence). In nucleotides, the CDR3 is TGTGCCAGCAGGACGGGGGGGCTCACAGATACGCAGTATTTT. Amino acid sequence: CASRTGGLTDTQYF.

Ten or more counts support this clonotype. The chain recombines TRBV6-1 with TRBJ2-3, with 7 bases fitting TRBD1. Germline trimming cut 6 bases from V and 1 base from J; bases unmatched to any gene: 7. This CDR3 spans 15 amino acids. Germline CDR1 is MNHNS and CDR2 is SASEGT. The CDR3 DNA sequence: TGTGCCAGCAGCTTTCACACAGGGGGCACAGATACGCAGTATTTT. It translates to CASSFHTGGTDTQYF.

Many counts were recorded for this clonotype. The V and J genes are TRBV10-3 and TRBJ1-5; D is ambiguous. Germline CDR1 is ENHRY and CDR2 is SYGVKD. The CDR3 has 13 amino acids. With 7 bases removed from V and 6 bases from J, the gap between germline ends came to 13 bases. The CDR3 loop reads CAIKKAQGQPQHF. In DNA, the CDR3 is TGTGCCATCAAAAAGGCCCAAGGTCAGCCCCAGCATTTT.

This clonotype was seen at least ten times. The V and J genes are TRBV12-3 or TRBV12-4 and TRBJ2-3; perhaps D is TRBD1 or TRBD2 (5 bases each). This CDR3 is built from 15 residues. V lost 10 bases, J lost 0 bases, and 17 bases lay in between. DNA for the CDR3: TGTGCCACTGAGAGGGGAGAGGCTAGCACAGATACGCAGTATTTT. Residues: CATERGEASTDTQYF.

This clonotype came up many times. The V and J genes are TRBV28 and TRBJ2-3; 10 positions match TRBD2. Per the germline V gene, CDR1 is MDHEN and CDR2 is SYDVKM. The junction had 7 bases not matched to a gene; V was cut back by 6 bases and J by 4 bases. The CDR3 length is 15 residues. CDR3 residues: CASRPLAGVADTQYF. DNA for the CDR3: TGTGCCAGCAGACCCCTAGCGGGGGTGGCAGATACGCAGTATTTT.

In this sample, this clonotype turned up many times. Here the CDR3 reads CASSPSGPRSSEQYV. DNA for the CDR3: TGTGCCAGCAGTCCCAGCGGGCCCAGGTCGAGCGAGCAGTACGTC. The chain employs TRBV6-2 or TRBV6-3 and TRBJ2-7; D may be TRBD2 (6 bases). The CDR3 runs 15 residues. Trimming removed 5 bases from V and 6 bases from J, with 20 bases in between. Germline V lookup: CDR1 MNHEY, CDR2 SVGEGT.

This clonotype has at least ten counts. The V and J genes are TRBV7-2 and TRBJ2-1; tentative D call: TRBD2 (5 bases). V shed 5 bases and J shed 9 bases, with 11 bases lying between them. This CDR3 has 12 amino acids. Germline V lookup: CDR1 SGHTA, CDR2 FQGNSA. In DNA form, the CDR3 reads TGTGCCAGCAGCCCTAGCCTTGCTGAGCAGTTCTTC. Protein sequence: CASSPSLAEQFF.

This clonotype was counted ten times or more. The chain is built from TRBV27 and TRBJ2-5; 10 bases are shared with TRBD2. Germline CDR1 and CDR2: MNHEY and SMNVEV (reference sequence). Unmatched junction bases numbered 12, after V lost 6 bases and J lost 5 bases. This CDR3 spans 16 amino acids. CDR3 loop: CASRTKLAGAPETQYF. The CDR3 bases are TGTGCCAGCAGGACTAAGCTAGCGGGGGCCCCGGAGACCCAGTACTTC.

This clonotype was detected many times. CDR3 sequence (DNA): TGTGCCAGCAGCTCCGGACAGGGCTGGGGTCAGCCCCAGCATTTT. Protein: CASSSGQGWGQPQHF. The chain employs TRBV7-2 and TRBJ1-5; the match to TRBD1 covers 8 bases. Germline V gene data show CDR1 as SGHTA and CDR2 as FQGNSA. V was pared by 4 bases and J by 6 bases, with 8 bases of the junction left unmatched. The CDR3 loop spans 15 amino acids.

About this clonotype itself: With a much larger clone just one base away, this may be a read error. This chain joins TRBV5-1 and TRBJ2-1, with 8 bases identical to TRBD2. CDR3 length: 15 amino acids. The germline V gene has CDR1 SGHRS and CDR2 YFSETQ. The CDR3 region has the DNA TGCACCAGCAACGGGGGGGGGAGCTCCTACAATGAGCAGTTCTTC. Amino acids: CTSNGGGSSYNEQFF.

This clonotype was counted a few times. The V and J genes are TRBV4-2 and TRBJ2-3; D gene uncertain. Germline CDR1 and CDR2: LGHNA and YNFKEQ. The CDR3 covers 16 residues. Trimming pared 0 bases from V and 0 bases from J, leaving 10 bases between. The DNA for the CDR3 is TGTGCCAGCAGCCAAGATATCCCTAGGAGCACAGATACGCAGTATTTT. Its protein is CASSQDIPRSTDTQYF.

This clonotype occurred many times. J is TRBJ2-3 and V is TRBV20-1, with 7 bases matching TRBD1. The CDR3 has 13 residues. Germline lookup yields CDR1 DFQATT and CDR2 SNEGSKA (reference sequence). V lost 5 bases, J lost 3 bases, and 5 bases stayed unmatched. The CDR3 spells CSAPRTGTDTQYF. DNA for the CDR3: TGCAGTGCTCCGAGGACAGGAACAGATACGCAGTATTTT.

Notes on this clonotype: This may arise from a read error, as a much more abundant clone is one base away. The CDR3 region has the DNA TGTGCTAGTGCCCCGGGTCTCCGGAAGCAGTTCTTC. It yields the protein CASAPGLRKQFF. The J gene is TRBJ2-1, the V gene TRBV12-5, with D uncertain. CDR3 length equals 12 residues. CDR1 and CDR2 from the germline V gene are LGHNT and FRNRAP. V was clipped by 7 bases and J by 11 bases, with 15 bases between them.

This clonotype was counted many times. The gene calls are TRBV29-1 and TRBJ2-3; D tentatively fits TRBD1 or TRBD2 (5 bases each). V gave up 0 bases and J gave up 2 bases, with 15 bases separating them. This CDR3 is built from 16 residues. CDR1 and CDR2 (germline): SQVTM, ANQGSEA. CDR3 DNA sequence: TGCAGCGTTGAAGATACCCAGTGGGGGAACACAGATACGCAGTATTTT. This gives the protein CSVEDTQWGNTDTQYF.

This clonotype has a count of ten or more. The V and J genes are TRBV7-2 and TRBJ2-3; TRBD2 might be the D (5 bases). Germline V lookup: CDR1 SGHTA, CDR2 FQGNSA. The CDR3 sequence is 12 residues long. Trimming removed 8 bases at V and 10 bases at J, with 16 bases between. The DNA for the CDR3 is TGTGCCAGCGCCCACCCGGGGAATGCGCAGTATTTT. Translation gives CASAHPGNAQYF.

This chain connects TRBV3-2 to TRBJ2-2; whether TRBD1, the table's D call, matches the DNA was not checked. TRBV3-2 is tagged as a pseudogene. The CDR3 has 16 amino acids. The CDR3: CACSQDTTGLTGELFF. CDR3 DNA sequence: TGTGCCTGCAGCCAAGATACGACAGGCTTAACCGGGGAGCTGTTTTTT.